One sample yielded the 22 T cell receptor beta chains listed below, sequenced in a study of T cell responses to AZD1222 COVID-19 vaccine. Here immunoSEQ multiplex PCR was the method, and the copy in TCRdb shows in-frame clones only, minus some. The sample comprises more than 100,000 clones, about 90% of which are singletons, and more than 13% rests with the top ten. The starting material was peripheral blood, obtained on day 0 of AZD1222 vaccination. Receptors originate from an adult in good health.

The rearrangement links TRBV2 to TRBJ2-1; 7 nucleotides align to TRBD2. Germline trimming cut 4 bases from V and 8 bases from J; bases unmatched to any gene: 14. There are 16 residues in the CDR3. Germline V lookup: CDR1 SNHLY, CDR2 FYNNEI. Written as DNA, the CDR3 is TGTGCCAGCAGTGCACGACTAGCCGCGGGAGTAGATGAGCAGTTCTTC. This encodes CASSARLAAGVDEQFF.

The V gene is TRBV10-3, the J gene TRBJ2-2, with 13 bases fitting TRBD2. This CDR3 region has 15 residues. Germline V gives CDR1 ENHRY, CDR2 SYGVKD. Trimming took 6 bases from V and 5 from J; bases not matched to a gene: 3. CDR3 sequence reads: CAIRGLAGITGELFF. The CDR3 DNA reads TGTGCCATCAGGGGACTAGCGGGGATAACCGGGGAGCTGTTTTTT.

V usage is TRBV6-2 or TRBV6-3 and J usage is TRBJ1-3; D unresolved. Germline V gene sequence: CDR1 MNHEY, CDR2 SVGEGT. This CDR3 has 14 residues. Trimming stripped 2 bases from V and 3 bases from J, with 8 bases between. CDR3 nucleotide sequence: TGTGCCAGCAGTTACGGCAGCTATGGAAACACCATATATTTT. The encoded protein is CASSYGSYGNTIYF.

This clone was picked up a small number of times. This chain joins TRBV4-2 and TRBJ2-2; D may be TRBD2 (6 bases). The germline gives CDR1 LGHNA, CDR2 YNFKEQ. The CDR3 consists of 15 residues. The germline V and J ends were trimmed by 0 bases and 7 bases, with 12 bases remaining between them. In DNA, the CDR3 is TGTGCCAGCAGCCAAGATGCGGGGTCGGGCGGGGAGCTGTTTTTT. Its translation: CASSQDAGSGGELFF.

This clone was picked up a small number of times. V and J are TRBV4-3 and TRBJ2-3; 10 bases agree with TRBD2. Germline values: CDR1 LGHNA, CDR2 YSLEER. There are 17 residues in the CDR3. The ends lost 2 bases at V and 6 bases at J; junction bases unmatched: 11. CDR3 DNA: TGCGCCAGCAGCCAATTGTCCAGCGGGGGGGGCGCGGATACGCAGTATTTT. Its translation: CASSQLSSGGGADTQYF.

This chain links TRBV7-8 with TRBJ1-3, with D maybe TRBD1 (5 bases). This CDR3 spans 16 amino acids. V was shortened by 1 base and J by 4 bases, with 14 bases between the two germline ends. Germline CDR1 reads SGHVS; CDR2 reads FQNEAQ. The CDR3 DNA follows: TGTGCCAGCAGCTTAGGGGGGATTCGGAGCGGAAACACCATATATTTT. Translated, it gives CASSLGGIRSGNTIYF. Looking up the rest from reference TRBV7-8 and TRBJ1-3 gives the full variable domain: GAGVSQSPRYKVAKRGQDVALRCDPISGHVSLFWYQQALGQGPEFLTYFQNEAQLDKSGLPSDRFFAERPEGSVSTLKIQRTQQEDSAVYLCASSLGGIRSGNTIYFGEGSWLTVV.

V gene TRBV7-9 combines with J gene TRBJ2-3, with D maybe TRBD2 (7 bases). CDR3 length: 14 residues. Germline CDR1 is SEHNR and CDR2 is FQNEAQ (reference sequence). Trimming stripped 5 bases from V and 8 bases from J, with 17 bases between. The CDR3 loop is CASSLGGARGTQYF. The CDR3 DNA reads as TGTGCCAGCAGCCTTGGGGGGGCGCGGGGTACGCAGTATTTT.

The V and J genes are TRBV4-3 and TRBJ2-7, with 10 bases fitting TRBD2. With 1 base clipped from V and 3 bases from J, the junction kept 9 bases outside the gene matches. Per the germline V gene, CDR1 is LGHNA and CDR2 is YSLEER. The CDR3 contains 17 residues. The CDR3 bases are TGCGCCAGCAGCCAAGCACCTAGCGGGAGTGTAGGCTACGAGCAGTACTTC. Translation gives CASSQAPSGSVGYEQYF.

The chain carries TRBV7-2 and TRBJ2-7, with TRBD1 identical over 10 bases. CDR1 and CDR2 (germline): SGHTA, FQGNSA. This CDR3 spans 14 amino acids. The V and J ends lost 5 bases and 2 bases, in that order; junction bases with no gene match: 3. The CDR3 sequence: CASSVGQGAYEQYF. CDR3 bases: TGTGCCAGCAGCGTAGGACAGGGGGCCTACGAGCAGTACTTC.

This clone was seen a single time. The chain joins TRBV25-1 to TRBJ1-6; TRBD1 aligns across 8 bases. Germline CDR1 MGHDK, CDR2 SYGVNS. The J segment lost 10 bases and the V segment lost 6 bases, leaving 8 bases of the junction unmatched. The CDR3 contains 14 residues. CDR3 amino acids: CASSVRGPGSPLHF. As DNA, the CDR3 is TGTGCCAGCAGCGTCAGGGGGCCAGGATCACCCCTCCACTTT.

The DNA for the CDR3 is TGCGCCAGCAGCGACGGGACAGGGAGGAGTTTGAACACTGAAGCTTTCTTT. This gives the protein CASSDGTGRSLNTEAFF. V gene TRBV5-1 combines with J gene TRBJ1-1; 9 nucleotides agree with TRBD1. J gave up 0 bases and V 4 bases, and 10 bases lay outside the gene matches. Germline loops: CDR1 SGHRS, CDR2 YFSETQ. The CDR3 runs to 17 residues.

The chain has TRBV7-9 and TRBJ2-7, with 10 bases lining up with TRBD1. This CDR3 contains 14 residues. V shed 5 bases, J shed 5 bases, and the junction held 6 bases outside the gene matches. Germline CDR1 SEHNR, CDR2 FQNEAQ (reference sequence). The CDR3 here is CASSPPDRGDEQYF. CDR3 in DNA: TGTGCCAGCAGCCCCCCGGACAGGGGGGACGAGCAGTACTTC.

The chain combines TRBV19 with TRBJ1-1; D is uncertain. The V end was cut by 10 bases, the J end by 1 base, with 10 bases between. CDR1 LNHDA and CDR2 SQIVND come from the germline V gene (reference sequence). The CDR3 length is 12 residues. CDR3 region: CATMSGNTEAFF. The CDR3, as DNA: TGTGCCACTATGTCAGGGAACACTGAAGCTTTCTTT.

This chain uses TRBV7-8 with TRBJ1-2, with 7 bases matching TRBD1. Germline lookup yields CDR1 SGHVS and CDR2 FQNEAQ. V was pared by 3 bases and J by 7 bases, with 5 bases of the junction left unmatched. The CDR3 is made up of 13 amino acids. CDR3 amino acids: CASSFEGAGGYTF. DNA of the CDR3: TGTGCCAGCAGCTTCGAGGGGGCTGGTGGCTACACCTTC. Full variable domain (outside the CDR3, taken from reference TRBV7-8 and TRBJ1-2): GAGVSQSPRYKVAKRGQDVALRCDPISGHVSLFWYQQALGQGPEFLTYFQNEAQLDKSGLPSDRFFAERPEGSVSTLKIQRTQQEDSAVYLCASSFEGAGGYTFGSGTRLTVV.

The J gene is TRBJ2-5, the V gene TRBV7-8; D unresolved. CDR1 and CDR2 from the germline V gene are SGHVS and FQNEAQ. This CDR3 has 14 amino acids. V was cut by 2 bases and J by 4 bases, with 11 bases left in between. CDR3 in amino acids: CASSLSQGAETQYF. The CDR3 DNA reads TGTGCCAGCAGCTTATCACAAGGAGCAGAGACCCAGTACTTC.

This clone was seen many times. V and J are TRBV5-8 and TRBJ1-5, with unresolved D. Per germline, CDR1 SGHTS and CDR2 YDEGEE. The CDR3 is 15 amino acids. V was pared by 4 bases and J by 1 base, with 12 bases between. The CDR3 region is CASSTWTGSNQPQHF. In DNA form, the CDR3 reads TGTGCCAGCAGCACTTGGACGGGGAGCAATCAGCCCCAGCATTTT.

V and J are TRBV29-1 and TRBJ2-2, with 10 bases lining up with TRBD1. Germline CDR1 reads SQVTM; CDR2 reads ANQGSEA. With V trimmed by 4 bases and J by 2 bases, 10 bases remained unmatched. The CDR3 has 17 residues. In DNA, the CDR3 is TGCAGCGTTGCCCGGGACAGGGGTTTTCGAAACACCGGGGAGCTGTTTTTT. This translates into CSVARDRGFRNTGELFF.

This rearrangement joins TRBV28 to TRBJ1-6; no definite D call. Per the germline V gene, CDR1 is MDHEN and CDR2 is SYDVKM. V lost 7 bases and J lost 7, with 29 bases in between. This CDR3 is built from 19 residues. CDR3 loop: CASTVQTTAFSFLNSPLHF. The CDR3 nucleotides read TGTGCCAGCACTGTACAGACGACTGCCTTCAGTTTTTTGAATTCACCCCTCCACTTT.

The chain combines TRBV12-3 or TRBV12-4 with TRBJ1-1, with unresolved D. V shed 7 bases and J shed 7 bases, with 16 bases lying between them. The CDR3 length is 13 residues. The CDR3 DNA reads TGTGCCAGCACCTCCCCCCTTGGCATTGAAGCTTTCTTT. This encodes CASTSPLGIEAFF.

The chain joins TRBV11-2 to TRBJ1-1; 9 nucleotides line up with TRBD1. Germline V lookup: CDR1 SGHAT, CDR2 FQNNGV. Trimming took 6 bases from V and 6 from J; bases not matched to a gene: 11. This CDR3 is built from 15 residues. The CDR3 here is CASSSPGQGHSEAFF. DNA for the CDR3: TGTGCCAGCAGTTCGCCGGGACAGGGACATTCTGAAGCTTTCTTT. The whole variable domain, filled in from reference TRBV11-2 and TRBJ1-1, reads EAGVAQSPRYKIIEKRQSVAFWCNPISGHATLYWYQQILGQGPKLLIQFQNNGVVDDSQLPKDRFSAERLKGVDSTLKIQPAKLEDSAVYLCASSSPGQGHSEAFFGQGTRLTVV.

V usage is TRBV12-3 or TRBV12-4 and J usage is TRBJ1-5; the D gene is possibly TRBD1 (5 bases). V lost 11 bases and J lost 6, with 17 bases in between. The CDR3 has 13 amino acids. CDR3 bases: TGTGCCTCGGGTGTGGGGGGAGTTCAGCCCCAGCATTTT. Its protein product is CASGVGGVQPQHF.

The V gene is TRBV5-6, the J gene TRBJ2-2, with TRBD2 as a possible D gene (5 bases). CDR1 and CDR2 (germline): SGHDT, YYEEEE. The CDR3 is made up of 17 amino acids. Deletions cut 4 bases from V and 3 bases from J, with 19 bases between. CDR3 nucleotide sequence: TGTGCCAGCAGCGCAACCGGGAAGCGAGGTTACACCGGGGAGCTGTTTTTT. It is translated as CASSATGKRGYTGELFF.